The clone carrying this T cell receptor beta chain was found a few times. The antigen is undetermined. TCRdb itself ran the reads through MiXCR, one entry per CDR3 protein. The data hold more than 500,000 distinct CDR3 sequences, with more than 15% observed a single time. With 6 bases clipped from V and 5 bases from J, the junction kept 7 bases outside the gene matches. This CDR3 is 15 amino acids long. Germline assignment: CDR1 SEHNR and CDR2 FQNEAQ (reference sequence). The sample originates from a study of T cell repertoires in cytomegalovirus infection. Study-wide points: HLA-C-restricted CMV-specific TCR beta clonotypes prevailed in the ex vivo response.

The V gene is TRBV7-9, the J gene TRBJ1-5; 10 nucleotides align to TRBD1. Specimen: CD8+ T cells from PBMCs. The source is a human donor in good health (CMV status not recorded). Some clones in this sample may be carry-over from other donors' samples. The CDR3 DNA reads TGTGCCAGCAGTTTTTCCGGGACAGGGGATCAGCCCCAGCATTTT. Its protein is CASSFSGTGDQPQHF. Full variable domain (rest looked up from reference TRBV7-9 and TRBJ1-5): DTGVSQNPRHKITKRGQNVTFRCDPISEHNRLYWYRQTLGQGPEFLTYFQNEAQLEKSRLLSDRFSAERPKGSFSTLEIQRTEQGDSAMYLCASSFSGTGDQPQHFGDGTRLSIL.